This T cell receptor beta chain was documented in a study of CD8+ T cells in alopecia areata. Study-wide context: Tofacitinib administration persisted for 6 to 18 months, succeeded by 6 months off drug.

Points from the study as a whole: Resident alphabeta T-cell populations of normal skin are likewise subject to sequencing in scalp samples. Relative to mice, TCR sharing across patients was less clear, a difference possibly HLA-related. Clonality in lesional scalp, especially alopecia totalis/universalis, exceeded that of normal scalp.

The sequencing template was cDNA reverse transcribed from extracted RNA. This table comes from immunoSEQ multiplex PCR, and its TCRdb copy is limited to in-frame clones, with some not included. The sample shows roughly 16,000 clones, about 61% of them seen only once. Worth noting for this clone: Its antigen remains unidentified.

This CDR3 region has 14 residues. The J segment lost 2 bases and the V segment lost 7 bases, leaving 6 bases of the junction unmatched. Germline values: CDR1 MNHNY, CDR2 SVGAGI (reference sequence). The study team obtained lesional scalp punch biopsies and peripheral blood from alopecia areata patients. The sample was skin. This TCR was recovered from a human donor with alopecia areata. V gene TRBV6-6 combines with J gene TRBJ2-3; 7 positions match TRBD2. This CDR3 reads CASTVAGPTDTQYF. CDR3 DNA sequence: TGTGCCAGCACGGTAGCGGGCCCCACAGATACGCAGTATTTT.